This TCR beta chain was sequenced for a study of T cell repertoires in cytomegalovirus infection. Study background: CMV epitopes in the study were HLA-C-restricted (recently identified) and HLA-B-restricted (well studied). Public TCR beta signatures provided an indication of both CMV infection and a matching HLA type.

TCRdb reprocessed the reads via MiXCR and lists one record per CDR3 protein. The table shows fewer than 950,000 distinct CDR3 sequences, with about 30% occurring only once. The study's findings and limits: Cumulative frequency of public TCR beta families picked out carriers of CMV plus the relevant HLA. Predominance within the ex vivo response was attributable to HLA-C-restricted CMV-specific TCR beta clonotypes.

Note on this clonotype: The antigen remains unidentified.

The V end lost 2 bases, the J end lost 2 bases, and 17 bases lay between the germline ends. Germline V CDR1 and CDR2: MNHNY, SVGAGI (reference sequence). The CDR3 sequence is 17 residues long. The rearrangement uses TRBV6-6 and TRBJ2-3, with no clear D. Sequencing was performed on cultured CD8+ T cells from PBMCs, taken from culture after CMV antigen stimulation. The sequence derives from a human donor in good health (CMV status not recorded). Some clones in this sample may be carry-over from other donors' samples. The CDR3 sequence is CASSYESGTTFTDTQYF. The CDR3, as DNA: TGTGCCAGCAGTTACGAATCCGGCACGACCTTCACAGATACGCAGTATTTT.